The 14 T cell receptor beta chains below come from one sample, sequenced in a study of blood T cell repertoires in COVID-19. Clones were read by immunoSEQ multiplex PCR, and TCRdb kept only the in-frame ones, dropping some. This sample has 200,000 to 300,000 clones; around four fifths occur once, and the top ten carry roughly an eighth. Source material: peripheral blood. Every receptor here comes from a woman aged 55-75 years with active or convalescent COVID-19.

The rearrangement joins TRBV21-1 to TRBJ1-2. TRBV21-1 represents a pseudogene. This CDR3 is built from 11 residues. This chain's CDR3 is CASSKRGAHTF. The CDR3 DNA reads TGTGCCAGCAGCAAACGGGGGGCACACACCTTC.

The rearrangement joins TRBV5-1 to TRBJ2-3; D not resolved. In germline, CDR1 is SGHRS, CDR2 YFSETQ. V gave up 2 bases and J gave up 1 base, with 5 bases separating them. The CDR3 contains 13 residues. Here the CDR3 DNA reads TGCGCCAGCAGCTTCGGTCGCACAGATACGCAGTATTTT. Its protein product is CASSFGRTDTQYF.

The chain uses TRBV28 and TRBJ1-2; D is perhaps TRBD1 (6 bases). CDR1 is MDHEN and CDR2 is SYDVKM in the germline V gene. The CDR3 runs to 13 residues. V was shortened by 7 bases and J by 7 bases, with 16 bases between the two germline ends. For the CDR3, the DNA is TGTGCCAGCACGAGGGCGAGGGGGGGTGGCTACACCTTC. It translates to CASTRARGGGYTF.

The count of this clone is one. This chain uses TRBV4-3 with TRBJ1-6; D is undetermined. Germline values: CDR1 LGHNA, CDR2 YSLEER. V was pared by 4 bases and J by 6 bases, with 10 bases between. This CDR3 region has 14 residues. The CDR3 is CASSLRTVNSPLHF. The CDR3 DNA reads TGCGCCAGCAGCCTCCGAACGGTTAATTCACCCCTCCACTTT.

This clone has only a few counts. The chain recombines TRBV18 with TRBJ1-2, with 8 bases aligning to TRBD1. V was pared by 3 bases and J by 2 bases, with 8 bases of the junction left unmatched. The CDR3 has 16 residues. Germline CDR1 KGHSH, CDR2 LQKENI. CDR3 DNA sequence: TGTGCCAGCTCACCTGGACAGGGAGTTGTCAACTATGGCTACACCTTC. Its protein is CASSPGQGVVNYGYTF.

This sequence joins TRBV6-5 and TRBJ2-5; 8 bases align to TRBD2. After removal of 7 bases from V and 6 bases from J, the junction contained 10 bases not matched to a gene. Germline values: CDR1 MNHEY, CDR2 SVGAGI. The CDR3 is made up of 14 amino acids. The CDR3 loop is CASTGGGVLQTQYF. CDR3 nucleotide sequence: TGTGCCAGCACCGGGGGGGGCGTCCTTCAGACCCAGTACTTC.

J is TRBJ1-1 and V is TRBV7-8, with a possible D match to TRBD1 (5 bases). The CDR3 runs to 16 residues. Germline V lookup: CDR1 SGHVS, CDR2 FQNEAQ. Trimming took 4 bases from V and 0 from J, leaving 15 bases between them. CDR3: CASSSGGGTMNTEAFF. CDR3 nucleotide sequence: TGTGCCAGCAGCTCGGGCGGGGGTACTATGAACACTGAAGCTTTCTTT.

The rearrangement joins TRBV6-1 to TRBJ1-2; no reliable D call. This CDR3 is 13 amino acids long. The V gene's germline CDR1 is MNHNS and CDR2 SASEGT. With 6 bases removed from V and 0 bases from J, the gap between germline ends came to 8 bases. The CDR3 here is CASSPGSNYGYTF. Here the CDR3 DNA reads TGTGCCAGCAGCCCTGGCTCTAACTATGGCTACACCTTC.

The V gene is TRBV9, the J gene TRBJ2-3, with a possible D match to TRBD2 (6 bases). Germline-derived CDR1 and CDR2 are SGDLS and YYNGEE. The length of the CDR3 is 15 residues. Deletions cut 2 bases from V and 1 base from J, with 11 bases between. CDR3 nucleotide sequence: TGTGCCAGCAGCGTTATGGAGGGACGCACAGATACGCAGTATTTT. Encoded protein: CASSVMEGRTDTQYF. Full variable domain (rest looked up from reference TRBV9 and TRBJ2-3): DSGVTQTPKHLITATGQRVTLRCSPRSGDLSVYWYQQSLDQGLQFLIQYYNGEERAKGNILERFSAQQFPDLHSELNLSSLELGDSALYFCASSVMEGRTDTQYFGPGTRLTVL.

This sequence joins TRBV27 and TRBJ2-7; 8 positions agree with TRBD1. Germline lookup yields CDR1 MNHEY and CDR2 SMNVEV (reference sequence). J lost 4 bases, V lost 5 bases, and 4 bases had no gene match. The CDR3 has 13 residues. CDR3 DNA sequence: TGTGCCAGCAGTCAGGACAGGGCGTACGAGCAGTACTTC. Its protein is CASSQDRAYEQYF.

The chain couples TRBV3-1 (or the pseudogene TRBV3-2) to TRBJ1-6; 7 bases map to TRBD1. Germline values: CDR1 LGHDT, CDR2 YNNKEL (reference sequence). Losses at the gene ends were 1 base for V and 7 bases for J; bases not matched to a gene: 4. This CDR3 has 15 residues. CDR3 sequence reads: CASSQAGGRNSPLHF. In DNA, the CDR3 is TGTGCCAGCAGCCAAGCAGGGGGGAGAAATTCACCCCTCCACTTT.

V and J are TRBV4-1 and TRBJ1-4; TRBD1 aligns across 11 bases. The trim removed 1 base at V and 2 bases at J, leaving 9 bases unmatched. This CDR3 is built from 19 residues. Looked up from germline, CDR1 is MGHRA and CDR2 is YSYEKL. The CDR3 DNA reads TGCGCCAGCAGCCAAGTCGAAGCCGGGACAGGGGGGACTAATGAAAAACTGTTTTTT. Encoded protein: CASSQVEAGTGGTNEKLFF.

The chain joins TRBV30 to TRBJ1-5; 8 bases map to TRBD1. Looked up from germline, CDR1 is GTSNPN and CDR2 is SVGIG (reference sequence). This CDR3 contains 14 residues. After removal of 1 base from V and 6 bases from J, the junction contained 5 bases not matched to a gene. Written as DNA, the CDR3 is TGTGCCTGGAGTGATGTAACAGGGGGTCAGCCCCAGCATTTT. Its translation is CAWSDVTGGQPQHF.

This clone has a single count. The V gene is TRBV11-1, the J gene TRBJ2-2; 9 bases fit TRBD1. CDR3 length equals 16 residues. Germline CDR1 and CDR2: SGHAT and FQDESV (reference sequence). V lost 6 bases, J lost 2 bases, and 7 bases stayed unmatched. CDR3 nucleotide sequence: TGTGCCAGCAGGTCCGGGACAGGGAGCAACACCGGGGAGCTGTTTTTT. As protein: CASRSGTGSNTGELFF. The whole variable domain, filled in from reference TRBV11-1 and TRBJ2-2, reads EAEVAQSPRYKITEKSQAVAFWCDPISGHATLYWYRQILGQGPELLVQFQDESVVDDSQLPKDRFSAERLKGVDSTLKIQPAELGDSAMYLCASRSGTGSNTGELFFGEGSRLTVL.